Listed here are 13 T cell receptor beta chains from one sample, sequenced in a study of blood T cell repertoires in COVID-19. The table came from immunoSEQ multiplex PCR; TCRdb's copy has only in-frame clones and leaves some out. This sample yields 250,000 or so clones, of which approximately 83% are seen a single time; 1.9% belongs to the top ten. Sample: PBMCs or T cells enriched from blood (not recorded which). The receptors were gathered from a woman in her forties or fifties who had recovered from COVID-19.

The J gene is TRBJ1-4, the V gene TRBV12-3 or TRBV12-4; D not certain. CDR3 length equals 12 residues. V was pared by 5 bases and J by 8 bases, with 9 bases between. The CDR3 loop reads CASSPRVEKLFF. The CDR3 DNA reads as TGTGCCAGCAGTCCCCGAGTGGAAAAACTGTTTTTT.

Details on this clone: Different DNA sequences within this sample yield the same CDR3. The V gene is TRBV24-1, the J gene TRBJ1-5; D gene ambiguous. The V end lost 3 bases, the J end lost 2 bases, and 4 bases lay between the germline ends. From germline, CDR1 is KGHDR and CDR2 SFDVKD. CDR3 length equals 13 residues. The CDR3 DNA reads TGTGCCACCAGTGATACAGGCAATCAGCCCCAGCATTTT. Translation gives CATSDTGNQPQHF.

The CDR3 region has the DNA TGCAGTGGCCGGGATCGCTACGAGCAGTACTTC. This sequence encodes CSGRDRYEQYF. V usage is TRBV20-1 and J usage is TRBJ2-7; D possibly corresponds to TRBD2 (5 bases). Germline V gives CDR1 DFQATT, CDR2 SNEGSKA (reference sequence). CDR3 size: 11 residues. Trimming pared 7 bases from V and 3 bases from J, leaving 10 bases between.

The rearrangement joins TRBV30 to TRBJ2-7; maybe TRBD2 (6 bases). CDR3 size: 13 residues. Looked up from germline, CDR1 is GTSNPN and CDR2 is SVGIG (reference sequence). V gave up 5 bases and J gave up 0 bases, with 11 bases separating them. CDR3 sequence: CAWVGEASYEQYF. Here the CDR3 DNA reads TGTGCCTGGGTGGGGGAGGCCTCCTACGAGCAGTACTTC.

This rearrangement joins TRBV7-6 to TRBJ1-6, with a weak D call TRBD1 (5 bases). Trimming took off 1 base at V and 9 bases at J, with 16 bases between the two ends. Germline CDR1 is SGHVS and CDR2 is FNYEAQ. The CDR3 spans 16 residues. The CDR3 bases are TGTGCCAGCAGCTTAGATTTAGGGGCCGGGGGTTCACCCCTCCACTTT. Translated: CASSLDLGAGGSPLHF.

This chain connects TRBV28 to TRBJ2-4; D not resolved. V lost 5 bases to trimming and J lost 9 bases, with 11 bases between them. The CDR3 has 12 amino acids. Germline loops: CDR1 MDHEN, CDR2 SYDVKM. The CDR3: CASSQQVRIQYF. The CDR3 DNA reads TGTGCCAGCAGTCAGCAGGTTCGCATTCAGTACTTC.

The chain has TRBV6-5 and TRBJ1-2; D remains unclear. V shed 3 bases and J shed 2 bases, with 10 bases lying between them. Germline CDR1 reads MNHEY; CDR2 reads SVGAGI. The CDR3 extends over 14 amino acids. CDR3 DNA: TGTGCCAGCAGTTATCACAGATTCAACTATGGCTACACCTTC. This codes for CASSYHRFNYGYTF.

The J gene is TRBJ1-2, the V gene TRBV28; a weak D match, TRBD1 (6 bases). With 5 bases removed from V and 0 bases from J, the gap between germline ends came to 13 bases. This CDR3 spans 15 amino acids. The germline gives CDR1 MDHEN, CDR2 SYDVKM. CDR3 residues: CASSPRGRANYGYTF. CDR3 coding DNA: TGTGCCAGCAGTCCCAGGGGTAGGGCTAACTATGGCTACACCTTC.

This clone was recorded only once. The genes are TRBV18 and TRBJ2-1; D is possibly TRBD1 (5 bases). Germline CDR1 reads KGHSH; CDR2 reads LQKENI. Trimming removed 1 base at V and 5 bases at J, with 9 bases between. There are 14 residues in the CDR3. CDR3 sequence: CASSPQRQNNEQFF. CDR3 DNA sequence: TGTGCCAGCTCACCACAGAGACAGAACAATGAGCAGTTCTTC.

This clone showed up just a few times. The chain links TRBV5-1 to TRBJ1-2, with D possibly TRBD1 on 6 matching bases. The V end was cut by 0 bases, the J end by 6 bases, with 15 bases between. Germline CDR1 is SGHRS and CDR2 is YFSETQ. The CDR3 runs 15 residues. As DNA, the CDR3 is TGCGCCAGCAGCTTGGGGCTGGGGGCGAGTAATGGCTACACCTTC. Its translation is CASSLGLGASNGYTF.

J is TRBJ1-5 and V is TRBV30, with TRBD1 identical over 8 bases. Trimming removed 1 base from V and 3 bases from J; junction bases left unmatched: 20. CDR1 GTSNPN and CDR2 SVGIG come from the germline V gene (reference sequence). The CDR3 runs to 20 residues. The CDR3 loop is CAWSADRGPRIDRANQPQHF. The CDR3 DNA sequence: TGTGCCTGGAGTGCTGACAGGGGTCCCCGAATAGATAGGGCCAATCAGCCCCAGCATTTT.

The chain carries TRBV11-3 and TRBJ2-5, with D tentatively TRBD2 (6 bases). Germline values: CDR1 SGHNT, CDR2 YENEEA. V gave up 3 bases and J gave up 4 bases, with 12 bases separating them. This CDR3 has 14 amino acids. The CDR3 loop is CASSLGGTLETQYF. The CDR3 DNA reads as TGTGCCAGCAGCTTGGGCGGGACTTTAGAGACCCAGTACTTC.

The J gene is TRBJ1-1, the V gene TRBV28; D gene unclear. The germline V gene encodes CDR1 MDHEN and CDR2 SYDVKM. The CDR3 is 13 residues long. Trimming took off 4 bases at V and 0 bases at J, with 6 bases between the two ends. The CDR3 DNA is TGTGCCAGCAGTTATACGGTGAACACTGAAGCTTTCTTT. Translated, it gives CASSYTVNTEAFF.